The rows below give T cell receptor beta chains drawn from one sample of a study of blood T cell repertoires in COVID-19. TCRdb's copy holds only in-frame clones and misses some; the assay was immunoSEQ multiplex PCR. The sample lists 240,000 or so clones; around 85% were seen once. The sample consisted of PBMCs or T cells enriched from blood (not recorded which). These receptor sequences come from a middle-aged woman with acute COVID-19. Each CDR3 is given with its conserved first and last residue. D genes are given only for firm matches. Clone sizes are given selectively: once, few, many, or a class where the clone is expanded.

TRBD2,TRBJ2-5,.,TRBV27,CASSLASGRIQETQYF,TGTGCCAGCAGTCTCGCTAGCGGGAGGATCCAAGAGACCCAGTACTTC
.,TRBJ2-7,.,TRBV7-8,CASSLYLGVRGRPYEQYF,TGTGCCAGCAGCTTATATTTAGGAGTTAGGGGAAGACCCTACGAGCAGTACTTC
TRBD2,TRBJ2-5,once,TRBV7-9,CASSPRGLRQTQYF,TGTGCCAGCAGCCCCCGGGGACTACGGCAGACCCAGTACTTC
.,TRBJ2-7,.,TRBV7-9,CASSNSRAAYEQYF,TGTGCCAGCAGCAACTCCAGGGCAGCCTACGAGCAGTACTTC
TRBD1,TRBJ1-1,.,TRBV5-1,CASKWTGRDTEAFF,TGCGCCAGTAAATGGACAGGCCGGGATACTGAAGCTTTCTTT
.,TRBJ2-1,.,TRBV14,CASSQALGAYNEQFF,TGTGCCAGCAGCCAAGCTCTAGGAGCCTACAATGAGCAGTTCTTC
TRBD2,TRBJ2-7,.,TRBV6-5,CASRPGTSGTFEQYF,TGTGCCAGCAGGCCCGGGACTAGCGGGACTTTCGAGCAGTACTTC
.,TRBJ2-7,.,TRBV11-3,CASSFSTAFEQYF,TGTGCCAGCAGCTTTTCTACCGCGTTTGAGCAGTACTTC
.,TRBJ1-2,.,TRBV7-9,CASSLSAGNYGYTF,TGTGCCAGCAGCTTAAGTGCGGGGAACTATGGCTACACCTTC
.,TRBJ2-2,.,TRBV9,CASSVHDKYTGELFF,TGTGCCAGCAGCGTACACGACAAGTACACCGGGGAGCTGTTTTTT
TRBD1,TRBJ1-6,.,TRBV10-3,CAISESGVGGTNSPLHF,TGTGCCATCAGTGAGTCAGGGGTAGGGGGCACGAATTCACCCCTCCACTTT
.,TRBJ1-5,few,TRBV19,CASSIGGSPNQPQHF,TGTGCCAGTAGTATAGGCGGCTCGCCCAATCAGCCCCAGCATTTT
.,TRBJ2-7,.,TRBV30,CAGARGTTYEQYF,TGTGCCGGCGCGAGAGGGACAACCTACGAGCAGTACTTC
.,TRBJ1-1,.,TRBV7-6,CASSLGAGVNTEAFF,TGTGCCAGCAGCTTGGGGGCAGGGGTGAACACTGAAGCTTTCTTT
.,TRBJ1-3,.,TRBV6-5,CASSYRSSGNTIYF,TGTGCCAGCAGTTATCGGTCGTCCGGAAACACCATATATTTT
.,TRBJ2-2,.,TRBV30,CAWSAYTGELFF,TGTGCCTGGAGTGCCTACACCGGGGAGCTGTTTTTT
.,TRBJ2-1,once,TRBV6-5,CASRYNRTFDNEQFF,TGTGCCAGCAGATATAACAGGACCTTCGACAATGAGCAGTTCTTC
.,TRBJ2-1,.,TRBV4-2,CASSQFLGSNEQFF,TGTGCCAGCAGCCAATTTCTAGGAAGCAATGAGCAGTTCTTC
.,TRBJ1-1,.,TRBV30,CACPLRNTEAFF,TGTGCCTGTCCCCTGCGGAACACTGAAGCTTTCTTT
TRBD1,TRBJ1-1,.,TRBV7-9,CASSPTGVNTEAFF,TGTGCCAGCAGCCCTACAGGGGTTAACACTGAAGCTTTCTTT
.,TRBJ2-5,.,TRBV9,CASSVRPGGRQETQYF,TGTGCCAGCAGCGTCCGCCCAGGGGGGCGCCAAGAGACCCAGTACTTC
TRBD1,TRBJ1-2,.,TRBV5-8,CASSLPGQGNYGYTF,TGTGCCAGCAGCCTCCCCGGACAGGGAAACTATGGCTACACCTTC
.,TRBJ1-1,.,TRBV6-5,CASSYSDRRGTEAFF,TGTGCCAGCAGTTACTCCGACCGGCGGGGAACTGAAGCTTTCTTT
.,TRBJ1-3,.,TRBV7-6,CASSPVWGDRSGNTIYF,TGTGCCAGCAGCCCCGTGTGGGGGGACCGATCTGGAAACACCATATATTTT
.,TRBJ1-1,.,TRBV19,CASSKFRVGNTEAFF,TGTGCCAGTAGTAAGTTCAGGGTTGGAAACACTGAAGCTTTCTTT
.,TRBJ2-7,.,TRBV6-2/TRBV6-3,CASSSQGGGEQYF,TGTGCCAGCAGTTCACAAGGGGGTGGAGAGCAGTACTTC
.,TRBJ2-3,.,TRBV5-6,CASKPDLRTDTQYF,TGTGCCAGCAAGCCGGACTTACGCACAGATACGCAGTATTTT
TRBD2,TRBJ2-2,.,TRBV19,CASSSKRDLASGELFF,TGTGCCAGTAGTAGCAAGCGGGACCTAGCATCCGGGGAGCTGTTTTTT
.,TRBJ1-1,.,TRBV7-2,CASSFSAEGVTEAFF,TGTGCCAGCAGCTTCTCGGCAGAAGGGGTCACTGAAGCTTTCTTT
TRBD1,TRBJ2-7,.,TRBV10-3,CAIKQGARYEQYF,TGTGCCATCAAACAGGGGGCGCGCTACGAGCAGTACTTC
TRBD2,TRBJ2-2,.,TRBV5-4,CASSLGTSGNTGELFF,TGTGCCAGCAGCCTAGGGACTAGCGGGAACACCGGGGAGCTGTTTTTT
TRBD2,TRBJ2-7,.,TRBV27,CASTRGAGGAYEQYF,TGTGCCAGCACCCGAGGAGCGGGAGGGGCCTACGAGCAGTACTTC
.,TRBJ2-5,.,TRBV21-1,CASSQGEGGETQYF,TGTGCCAGCAGCCAAGGTGAGGGAGGGGAGACCCAGTACTTC
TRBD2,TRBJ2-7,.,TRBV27,CASSLSLAGEGEQYF,TGTGCCAGCAGTTTATCGCTAGCGGGAGAAGGCGAGCAGTACTTC
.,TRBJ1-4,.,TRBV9,CASSAGGSPNEKLFF,TGTGCCAGCAGCGCCGGGGGGAGCCCTAATGAAAAACTGTTTTTT
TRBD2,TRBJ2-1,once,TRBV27,CASNSGLAGSPHHNEQFF,TGTGCCAGCAACTCGGGACTAGCGGGAAGTCCCCATCACAATGAGCAGTTCTTC
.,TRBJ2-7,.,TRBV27,CASRKNRELNYEQYF,TGTGCCAGCAGAAAGAACAGGGAATTGAACTACGAGCAGTACTTC
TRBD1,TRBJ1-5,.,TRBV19,CASSTPGQSNQPQHF,TGTGCCAGTAGTACCCCGGGACAGAGCAATCAGCCCCAGCATTTT
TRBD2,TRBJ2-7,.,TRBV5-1,CASSLLAGESGEQYF,TGCGCCAGCAGCCTGTTAGCGGGAGAGTCGGGGGAGCAGTACTTC
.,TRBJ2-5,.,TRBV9,CASSVWAGELETQYF,TGTGCCAGCAGCGTTTGGGCAGGGGAACTAGAGACCCAGTACTTC
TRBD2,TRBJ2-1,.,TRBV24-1,CATSDSSGRAYNEQFF,TGTGCCACCAGTGACTCTAGCGGGAGGGCTTACAATGAGCAGTTCTTC
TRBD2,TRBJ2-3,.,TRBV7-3,CASSLSGNTDTQYF,TGTGCCAGCAGCCTGAGCGGGAACACAGATACGCAGTATTTT
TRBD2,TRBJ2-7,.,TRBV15,CATQPGLGRGEQYF,TGTGCCACACAACCGGGACTAGGAAGGGGCGAGCAGTACTTC
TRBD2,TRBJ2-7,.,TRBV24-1,CATGTSGMSSSYEQYF,TGTGCCACTGGGACTAGCGGGATGTCGAGCTCCTACGAGCAGTACTTC
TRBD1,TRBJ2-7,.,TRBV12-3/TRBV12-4,CASSFWDSGEQYF,TGTGCCAGCAGTTTCTGGGACAGTGGCGAGCAGTACTTC
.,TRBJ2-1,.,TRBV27,CASSPSLGELYNEQFF,TGTGCCAGCAGCCCATCCCTGGGAGAGCTATACAATGAGCAGTTCTTC
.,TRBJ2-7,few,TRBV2,CASSVSSAAYEQYF,TGTGCCAGCAGTGTCTCTAGCGCCGCCTACGAGCAGTACTTC
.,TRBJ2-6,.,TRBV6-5,CASSYDSSGANVLTF,TGTGCCAGCAGTTACGACAGCTCTGGGGCCAACGTCCTGACTTTC
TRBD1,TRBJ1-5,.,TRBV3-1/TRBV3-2,CASSQDLMGQGGQPQHF,TGTGCCAGCAGCCAAGATCTGATGGGACAGGGCGGGCAGCCCCAGCATTTT
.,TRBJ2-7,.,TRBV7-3,CASSPSLQGEQYF,TGTGCCAGCAGCCCTAGTCTCCAAGGAGAGCAGTACTTC
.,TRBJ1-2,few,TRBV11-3,CASSPGTAREGYTF,TGTGCCAGCAGCCCAGGGACCGCTCGGGAGGGCTACACCTTC
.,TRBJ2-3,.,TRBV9,CASSQQGTDTQYF,TGTGCCAGCAGCCAACAGGGAACAGATACGCAGTATTTT
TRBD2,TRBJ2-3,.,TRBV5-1,CASSLEASGADTQYF,TGCGCCAGCAGCTTGGAGGCTAGCGGGGCAGATACGCAGTATTTT
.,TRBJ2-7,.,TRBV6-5,CASSSGSYEQYF,TGTGCCAGCAGCAGCGGGTCCTACGAGCAGTACTTC
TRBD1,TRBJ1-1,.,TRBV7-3,CASSLDRLNTEAFF,TGTGCCAGCAGCTTGGACAGGTTGAACACTGAAGCTTTCTTT
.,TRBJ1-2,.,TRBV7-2,CASSLAGSHYGYTF,TGTGCCAGCAGCTTAGCGGGCAGCCACTATGGCTACACCTTC
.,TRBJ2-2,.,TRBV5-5,CASSQSVAEDTGELFF,TGTGCCAGCAGCCAGTCGGTAGCGGAGGACACCGGGGAGCTGTTTTTT
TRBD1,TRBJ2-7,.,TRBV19,CASSPSGQGLAYEQYF,TGTGCCAGTAGTCCCTCCGGACAGGGGCTTGCGTACGAGCAGTACTTC